One sample yielded the 32 T cell receptor beta chains listed below, sequenced in a study of cytomegalovirus exposure and HLA in healthy donors. The PCR used 60 Vbeta and 13 Jbeta primers. Measured with immunoSEQ multiplex PCR; TCRdb has only the in-frame clones, and not every one. Of 170,000 or so clones in the sample, roughly 86% are singletons; the top ten hold 4.8%. The specimen sequenced was PBMCs. These receptors were obtained from a girl aged 5 to 17 in good health and CMV-seropositive.

The chain joins TRBV6-5 to TRBJ2-3, with D unresolved. The germline CDR1 and CDR2 sequences are MNHEY and SVGAGI. The CDR3 spans 14 residues. Trimming pared 0 bases from V and 4 bases from J, leaving 8 bases between. CDR3 loop: CASSYSVLADTQYF. The CDR3 region has the DNA TGTGCCAGCAGTTACTCCGTGCTAGCAGATACGCAGTATTTT.

The V gene is TRBV30, the J gene TRBJ1-5; D is ambiguous. Trimming took off 0 bases at V and 0 bases at J, with 9 bases between the two ends. This CDR3 region has 15 residues. Looked up from germline, CDR1 is GTSNPN and CDR2 is SVGIG (reference sequence). The DNA of the CDR3 is TGTGCCTGGAGTGTAGGAGGGAATAGCAATCAGCCCCAGCATTTT. It encodes CAWSVGGNSNQPQHF.

This clone was seen a single time. The chain links TRBV7-6 to TRBJ2-6; a weak D match, TRBD2 (6 bases). CDR1 and CDR2 from the germline V gene are SGHVS and FNYEAQ. The V and J ends lost 0 bases and 4 bases respectively, with 10 bases between them. The CDR3 length is 16 residues. This chain's CDR3 is CASSLAMGGGANVLTF. As DNA, the CDR3 is TGTGCCAGCAGCTTAGCGATGGGAGGAGGGGCCAACGTCCTGACTTTC.

The chain is built from TRBV5-6 and TRBJ1-2, with a possible D match to TRBD1 (5 bases). Germline-derived CDR1 and CDR2 are SGHDT and YYEEEE. The CDR3 spans 14 residues. Trimming left V 0 bases short and J 4 bases short, with 10 bases between. CDR3 residues: CASSLGQNSYGYTF. The CDR3, as DNA: TGTGCCAGCAGCTTGGGACAGAACTCCTATGGCTACACCTTC.

This chain links TRBV19 with TRBJ2-7; 11 nucleotides match TRBD1. The CDR3 has 14 residues. Germline CDR1 is LNHDA and CDR2 is SQIVND (reference sequence). After removal of 3 bases from V and 4 bases from J, the junction contained 2 bases not matched to a gene. Written as DNA, the CDR3 is TGTGCCAGTAGTATCGGGACAGGGGGATACGAGCAGTACTTC. The encoded protein is CASSIGTGGYEQYF.

For the CDR3, the DNA is TGTGCCAGTAGTATAGTTTACGGCGGGAGGGGGGATGAGCAGTTCTTC. As protein: CASSIVYGGRGDEQFF. The chain has TRBV19 and TRBJ2-1, with 9 bases lining up with TRBD2. Germline assignment: CDR1 LNHDA and CDR2 SQIVND (reference sequence). J gave up 8 bases and V 1 base, and 9 bases lay outside the gene matches. The CDR3 sequence is 16 residues long. Full variable domain (rest looked up from reference TRBV19 and TRBJ2-1): DGGITQSPKYLFRKEGQNVTLSCEQNLNHDAMYWYRQDPGQGLRLIYYSQIVNDFQKGDIAEGYSVSREKKESFPLTVTSAQKNPTAFYLCASSIVYGGRGDEQFFGPGTRLTVL.

The V and J genes are TRBV6-5 and TRBJ1-2; 9 positions agree with TRBD1. The junction had 7 bases not matched to a gene; V was cut back by 5 bases and J by 3 bases. This CDR3 region has 15 residues. CDR1 and CDR2 from the germline V gene are MNHEY and SVGAGI. In nucleotides, the CDR3 is TGTGCCAGCAGTGCCCAGCGGACAGGGGACTATGGCTACACCTTC. Its translation: CASSAQRTGDYGYTF.

This chain uses TRBV4-2 with TRBJ1-3; 9 positions match TRBD1. Germline assignment: CDR1 LGHNA and CDR2 YNFKEQ. This CDR3 has 16 amino acids. V lost 0 bases, J lost 4 bases, and 4 bases stayed unmatched. The chain's CDR3 is CASSQDVGTGGNTIYF. Written as DNA, the CDR3 is TGTGCCAGCAGCCAAGATGTGGGGACAGGGGGAAACACCATATATTTT.

The CDR3 sequence: CSVEEPGHGYTF. The DNA of the CDR3 is TGCAGCGTTGAAGAGCCAGGGCATGGCTACACCTTC. This chain uses TRBV29-1 with TRBJ1-2; the D gene is possibly TRBD1 (5 bases). The germline CDR1 and CDR2 sequences are SQVTM and ANQGSEA. The CDR3 is 12 amino acids. V lost 0 bases, J lost 6 bases, and 8 bases lay in between.

The rearrangement uses TRBV6-5 and TRBJ1-1, with TRBD1 as a possible D gene (5 bases). Per the germline V gene, CDR1 is MNHEY and CDR2 is SVGAGI. V shed 8 bases and J shed 4 bases, with 14 bases lying between them. CDR3 length: 13 amino acids. The CDR3 DNA is TGTGCCAGCTACCTGGGGGGGGGCACTGAAGCTTTCTTT. It translates to CASYLGGGTEAFF.

This clone was seen a few times. The chain carries TRBV18 and TRBJ1-2, with TRBD1 identical over 7 bases. V was pared by 6 bases and J by 2 bases, with 6 bases of the junction left unmatched. From germline, CDR1 is KGHSH and CDR2 LQKENI. This CDR3 comprises 14 residues. CDR3 nucleotides: TGTGCCAGCTCGGGACAGCGGCTCAACTATGGCTACACCTTC. Its protein is CASSGQRLNYGYTF.

V gene TRBV5-6 combines with J gene TRBJ1-2; D call uncertain. CDR1 SGHDT and CDR2 YYEEEE come from the germline V gene. The CDR3 loop spans 11 amino acids. V lost 4 bases to trimming and J lost 8 bases, with 9 bases between them. The DNA for the CDR3 is TGTGCCAGCAGCGGCCCAAGAGGCTACACCTTC. Protein product: CASSGPRGYTF.

The V call is TRBV6-6, the J call TRBJ2-5; 12 bases are shared with TRBD1. The V segment lost 7 bases and the J segment 11 bases; nucleotides outside the gene matches: 17. This CDR3 is 16 amino acids long. The V gene's germline CDR1 is MNHNY and CDR2 SVGAGI (reference sequence). The CDR3 DNA is TGTGCCAGCATTTCCTCGGGACAGGGGGCCCGGAAGGAGCAGTACTTC. Translated: CASISSGQGARKEQYF.

The rearrangement joins TRBV12-5 to TRBJ2-3; D gene ambiguous. Germline-derived CDR1 and CDR2 are LGHNT and FRNRAP. Trimming stripped 0 bases from V and 4 bases from J, with 5 bases between. This CDR3 region has 13 residues. The CDR3 DNA reads TGTGCTAGTGGTTTGGTACGGGCAGATACGCAGTATTTT. This gives the protein CASGLVRADTQYF. Looking up the rest from reference TRBV12-5 and TRBJ2-3 gives the full variable domain: DARVTQTPRHKVTEMGQEVTMRCQPILGHNTVFWYRQTMMQGLELLAYFRNRAPLDDSGMPKDRFSAEMPDATLATLKIQPSEPRDSAVYFCASGLVRADTQYFGPGTRLTVL.

This sequence joins TRBV20-1 and TRBJ1-4; D possibly corresponds to TRBD1 (5 bases). The CDR3 covers 11 residues. Trimming took off 5 bases at V and 8 bases at J, with 9 bases between the two ends. The germline V gene encodes CDR1 DFQATT and CDR2 SNEGSKA (reference sequence). CDR3 in DNA: TGCAGTGCTGGGCGACAGGAAAAACTGTTTTTT. Its protein product is CSAGRQEKLFF.

The rearrangement uses TRBV28 and TRBJ2-1; a weak D match, TRBD2 (7 bases). The CDR3 runs to 15 residues. V was trimmed by 8 bases and J by 4 bases, leaving 18 bases between them. CDR1 is MDHEN, CDR2 SYDVKM, per germline. CDR3: CASRPSGGPYNEQFF. CDR3 DNA: TGTGCCAGCCGTCCATCGGGGGGCCCTTACAATGAGCAGTTCTTC.

The chain has TRBV7-9 and TRBJ2-1, with D possibly being TRBD1 (6 bases). V gave up 5 bases and J gave up 2 bases, with 13 bases separating them. This CDR3 has 15 residues. The V gene's germline CDR1 is SEHNR and CDR2 FQNEAQ (reference sequence). CDR3 bases: TGTGCCAGCAGCGAAGGGGACATACCCTACAATGAGCAGTTCTTC. Translated: CASSEGDIPYNEQFF.

V is TRBV30 and J is TRBJ1-1; D gene unclear. This CDR3 comprises 13 residues. Trimming removed 0 bases from V and 1 base from J, with 6 bases in between. Per germline, CDR1 GTSNPN and CDR2 SVGIG (reference sequence). In nucleotides, the CDR3 is TGTGCCTGGAGTGTACCCGGGAACACTGAAGCTTTCTTT. Translating it yields CAWSVPGNTEAFF.

The gene calls are TRBV5-6 and TRBJ2-5; D is possibly TRBD1 (6 bases). TRBJ2-7 matches the DNA end more closely, so the J call is doubtful. There are 14 residues in the CDR3. Germline values: CDR1 SGHDT, CDR2 YYEEEE. The CDR3: CASSLGYRDHEQYF. The CDR3 nucleotides are TGTGCCAGCAGCTTGGGTTACAGGGACCACGAGCAGTACTTC.

The genes are TRBV6-5 and TRBJ2-7, with TRBD1 identical over 10 bases. CDR1 is MNHEY and CDR2 is SVGAGI in the germline V gene. V lost 6 bases, J lost 5 bases, and 10 bases stayed unmatched. The CDR3 loop spans 15 amino acids. CDR3 sequence (DNA): TGTGCCAGCAGACCCATACGGACAGGGGGGGACGAGCAGTACTTC. Its translation: CASRPIRTGGDEQYF.

As for this clone: Additional DNA sequences in this sample encode the identical CDR3. The chain uses TRBV27 and TRBJ2-7; D remains ambiguous. CDR3 size: 14 residues. Per the germline V gene, CDR1 is MNHEY and CDR2 is SMNVEV (reference sequence). With 3 bases removed from V and 2 bases from J, the gap between germline ends came to 11 bases. The CDR3 loop reads CASSLGTETYEQYF. DNA for the CDR3: TGTGCCAGCAGTTTGGGTACAGAGACCTACGAGCAGTACTTC.

This clone was seen more than once but under ten times. CDR3 sequence (DNA): TGTGCCAGCAGTGAAGGGGCTGCCAAACCCACTGAAGCTTTCTTT. Its translation is CASSEGAAKPTEAFF. The chain uses TRBV6-1 and TRBJ1-1; D not resolved. V shed 1 base and J shed 4 bases, with 13 bases lying between them. CDR3 length: 15 amino acids. CDR1 is MNHNS, CDR2 SASEGT, per germline.

This sequence joins TRBV5-1 and TRBJ1-5; 7 positions match TRBD1. Losses at the gene ends were 7 bases for V and 2 bases for J; bases not matched to a gene: 9. CDR3 length equals 15 residues. Germline V CDR1 and CDR2: SGHRS, YFSETQ. For the CDR3, the DNA is TGCGCCAGCGCTTCCCAGGGGGACCGCAATCAGCCCCAGCATTTT. Translated: CASASQGDRNQPQHF. Full variable domain (remainder filled in from reference TRBV5-1 and TRBJ1-5): KAGVTQTPRYLIKTRGQQVTLSCSPISGHRSVSWYQQTPGQGLQFLFEYFSETQRNKGNFPGRFSGRQFSNSRSEMNVSTLELGDSALYLCASASQGDRNQPQHFGDGTRLSIL.

J is TRBJ2-5 and V is TRBV6-4; 9 nucleotides match TRBD1. The CDR3 sequence is 15 residues long. Germline V CDR1 and CDR2: MRHNA, SNTAGT. J gave up 1 base and V 3 bases, and 3 bases lay outside the gene matches. The CDR3 loop is CASSEGQGTQETQYF. CDR3 nucleotide sequence: TGTGCCAGCAGTGAGGGACAGGGCACCCAAGAGACCCAGTACTTC.

J is TRBJ2-7 and V is TRBV5-1; TRBD1 matches at 8 bases. From germline, CDR1 is SGHRS and CDR2 YFSETQ. The V gene end was trimmed by 1 base and the J gene end by 6 bases; junction bases not matched to a gene: 9. The CDR3 has 15 amino acids. This CDR3 is CASSLSAQGAGEQYF. The CDR3 DNA sequence: TGCGCCAGCAGCTTGTCTGCGCAGGGGGCAGGCGAGCAGTACTTC. Combining the CDR3 with reference TRBV5-1 and TRBJ2-7 gives the whole variable domain KAGVTQTPRYLIKTRGQQVTLSCSPISGHRSVSWYQQTPGQGLQFLFEYFSETQRNKGNFPGRFSGRQFSNSRSEMNVSTLELGDSALYLCASSLSAQGAGEQYFGPGTRLTVT.

This chain connects TRBV5-1 to TRBJ1-5; 9 bases line up with TRBD1. Per germline, CDR1 SGHRS and CDR2 YFSETQ. The CDR3 length is 16 residues. With V trimmed by 2 bases and J by 4 bases, 7 bases remained unmatched. Here the CDR3 reads CASSLRPGTGNQPQHF. CDR3 DNA sequence: TGCGCCAGCAGCTTACGTCCCGGGACAGGGAATCAGCCCCAGCATTTT.

The V gene is TRBV15, the J gene TRBJ1-3; TRBD1 aligns across 8 bases. The CDR3 totals 19 residues. The V and J ends lost 0 bases and 0 bases, in that order; junction bases with no gene match: 10. Looked up from germline, CDR1 is LNHNV and CDR2 is YYDKDF (reference sequence). The CDR3 nucleotides are TGTGCCACCAGCAGAGATCTCGGACAGGGATTCCCCTCTGGAAACACCATATATTTT. It yields the protein CATSRDLGQGFPSGNTIYF.

V and J are TRBV9 and TRBJ2-1; 7 bases align to TRBD1. V trimming: 0 bases; J trimming: 4 bases; junction bases outside the gene matches: 7. This CDR3 spans 16 amino acids. Germline V gene data show CDR1 as SGDLS and CDR2 as YYNGEE. CDR3 region: CASSVAGGTKYNEQFF. The CDR3 DNA follows: TGTGCCAGCAGCGTAGCAGGGGGAACCAAATACAATGAGCAGTTCTTC.

V and J are TRBV2 and TRBJ1-1; D unclear. Trimming took off 6 bases at V and 0 bases at J, with 14 bases between the two ends. This CDR3 contains 15 residues. Germline loops: CDR1 SNHLY, CDR2 FYNNEI. The CDR3 reads CASRIAPKMNTEAFF. CDR3 nucleotide sequence: TGTGCCAGCAGAATAGCCCCGAAGATGAACACTGAAGCTTTCTTT.

The chain couples TRBV2 to TRBJ2-3, with D maybe TRBD2 (6 bases). CDR3 length: 16 amino acids. Germline V lookup: CDR1 SNHLY, CDR2 FYNNEI. Trimming left V 4 bases short and J 2 bases short, with 16 bases between. The CDR3 DNA sequence: TGTGCCAGCAGTGCCCAATGGGGGGACCCCACAGATACGCAGTATTTT. It specifies CASSAQWGDPTDTQYF.

This clone has a single count. The CDR3: CASSPGGIAFF. CDR3 DNA: TGTGCCAGCAGCCCGGGCGGGATTGCTTTCTTT. The chain couples TRBV7-9 to TRBJ1-1; D gene unclear. Per germline, CDR1 SEHNR and CDR2 FQNEAQ (reference sequence). The CDR3 covers 11 residues. Trimming took off 5 bases at V and 11 bases at J, with 12 bases between the two ends.

The chain combines TRBV5-4 with TRBJ1-1, with unresolved D. The germline gives CDR1 SGHNT, CDR2 YYREEE (reference sequence). V shed 0 bases and J shed 6 bases, with 3 bases lying between them. The CDR3 is made up of 11 amino acids. CDR3: CASSLGPEAFF. The CDR3 DNA reads as TGTGCCAGCAGCTTGGGGCCTGAAGCTTTCTTT.